These 18 T cell receptor beta chains were sequenced from one sample in a study of cytotoxic CD8 clonotypes in ibrutinib-treated CLL. Clones were read by immunoSEQ multiplex PCR, and TCRdb kept only the in-frame ones, dropping some. The sample records around 330,000 clones, roughly 67% being singletons. The material sequenced was PBMCs, taken after 36 months of ibrutinib treatment. The receptor source for this set is a human donor with chronic lymphocytic leukemia.

The gene calls are TRBV5-8 and TRBJ2-7, with a possible D match to TRBD1 (5 bases). Trimming pared 1 base from V and 7 bases from J, leaving 15 bases between. Germline assignment: CDR1 SGHTS and CDR2 YDEGEE. CDR3 size: 14 residues. The CDR3 sequence: CASSLLEPTAEQYF. CDR3 bases: TGTGCCAGCAGCTTGTTAGAACCGACAGCAGAGCAGTACTTC.

The chain recombines TRBV6-6 with TRBJ1-2; the D gene is possibly TRBD1 (5 bases). Trimming removed 8 bases from V and 1 base from J, with 8 bases in between. Germline V CDR1 and CDR2: MNHNY, SVGAGI (reference sequence). This CDR3 is 12 amino acids long. DNA for the CDR3: TGTGCCAGCGGTGGACATAACTATGGCTACACCTTC. Protein: CASGGHNYGYTF.

The chain uses TRBV19 and TRBJ2-2; D is unclear. This CDR3 comprises 13 residues. CDR1 is LNHDA, CDR2 SQIVND, per germline (reference sequence). V dropped 7 bases and J dropped 10 bases, with 16 bases sitting between them. CDR3 nucleotide sequence: TGTGCCAGTATCGACCGTCTAGGAGAGGAGCTGTTTTTT. Protein sequence: CASIDRLGEELFF. Supplemented by reference TRBV19 and TRBJ2-2, the full variable domain reads DGGITQSPKYLFRKEGQNVTLSCEQNLNHDAMYWYRQDPGQGLRLIYYSQIVNDFQKGDIAEGYSVSREKKESFPLTVTSAQKNPTAFYLCASIDRLGEELFFGEGSRLTVL.

The chain uses TRBV11-3 and TRBJ2-3, with D perhaps TRBD1 (5 bases). Germline CDR1 and CDR2: SGHNT and YENEEA. Trimming stripped 2 bases from V and 4 bases from J, with 13 bases between. There are 15 residues in the CDR3. The CDR3 loop reads CASSLFPGSSDTQYF. The CDR3 bases are TGTGCCAGCAGCTTATTCCCAGGGTCGTCAGATACGCAGTATTTT.

The chain links TRBV29-1 to TRBJ1-5; possible D gene TRBD1, 6 bases. The CDR3 contains 13 residues. Germline V gene data show CDR1 as SQVTM and CDR2 as ANQGSEA. The V end was cut by 4 bases, the J end by 0 bases, with 7 bases between. CDR3 DNA: TGCAGCGTTGGGACAGCTAGCAATCAGCCCCAGCATTTT. It codes for CSVGTASNQPQHF.

This chain connects TRBV15 to TRBJ1-5; a weak D match, TRBD1 (6 bases). Trimming stripped 0 bases from V and 7 bases from J, with 13 bases between. CDR3 length: 15 amino acids. From germline, CDR1 is LNHNV and CDR2 YYDKDF (reference sequence). The CDR3 sequence is CATSRDLGQGQPQHF. CDR3 in DNA: TGTGCCACCAGCAGAGATTTAGGGCAGGGGCAGCCCCAGCATTTT. The variable domain in full, completed from reference TRBV15 and TRBJ1-5, reads DAMVIQNPRYQVTQFGKPVTLSCSQTLNHNVMYWYQQKSSQAPKLLFHYYDKDFNNEADTPDNFQSRRPNTSFCFLDIRSPGLGDTAMYLCATSRDLGQGQPQHFGDGTRLSIL.

This sequence joins TRBV29-1 and TRBJ2-5; perhaps TRBD2 as D (5 bases). Trimming removed 2 bases from V and 0 bases from J, with 19 bases in between. The CDR3 is 17 amino acids. Germline lookup yields CDR1 SQVTM and CDR2 ANQGSEA. The CDR3 region has the DNA TGCAGCGTTGAACGCCTGACTGAGGGTCGGTACCAAGAGACCCAGTACTTC. Protein product: CSVERLTEGRYQETQYF.

This clone was seen a handful of times. The rearrangement joins TRBV11-2 to TRBJ1-6; 7 bases agree with TRBD1. The length of the CDR3 is 14 residues. The ends lost 6 bases at V and 9 bases at J; junction bases unmatched: 8. The germline CDR1 and CDR2 sequences are SGHAT and FQNNGV. CDR3: CASRKRQGGSPLHF. CDR3 DNA sequence: TGTGCCAGCAGAAAACGACAGGGTGGTTCACCCCTCCACTTT.

The chain combines TRBV27 with TRBJ1-6, with D possibly being TRBD1 (5 bases). This CDR3 has 14 amino acids. Trimming removed 2 bases from V and 7 bases from J, with 9 bases in between. Germline CDR1 is MNHEY and CDR2 is SMNVEV (reference sequence). This CDR3 reads CASSLMQGNSPLHF. CDR3 nucleotide sequence: TGTGCCAGCAGTTTAATGCAGGGAAATTCACCCCTCCACTTT.

This clone was picked up a small number of times. The gene calls are TRBV5-1 and TRBJ2-7, with TRBD1 matching over 10 bases. Germline values: CDR1 SGHRS, CDR2 YFSETQ. This CDR3 is built from 13 residues. V gave up 4 bases and J gave up 2 bases; unmatched junction bases: 0. DNA for the CDR3: TGCGCCAGCAGCGGGACAGGGGCCTACGAGCAGTACTTC. Translated: CASSGTGAYEQYF.

In this sample, this clone turned up once. The rearrangement links TRBV9 to TRBJ2-1; D remains unclear. Germline lookup yields CDR1 SGDLS and CDR2 YYNGEE. CDR3 size: 13 residues. V was pared by 3 bases and J by 9 bases, with 13 bases between. In DNA, the CDR3 is TGTGCCAGCAGCGATAATAGTTTTGGTGAGCAGTTCTTC. Translated, it gives CASSDNSFGEQFF.

This clone turned up a few times. The chain recombines TRBV11-3 with TRBJ2-2; perhaps TRBD2 as D (5 bases). Per the germline V gene, CDR1 is SGHNT and CDR2 is YENEEA. With 3 bases removed from V and 3 bases from J, the gap between germline ends came to 8 bases. The CDR3 contains 14 residues. CDR3 residues: CASSFRADTGELFF. CDR3 coding DNA: TGTGCCAGCAGCTTCAGAGCGGACACCGGGGAGCTGTTTTTT.

V and J are TRBV6-1 and TRBJ2-7; weak D call: TRBD2 (5 bases). Per germline, CDR1 MNHNS and CDR2 SASEGT. This CDR3 comprises 13 residues. V shed 5 bases and J shed 2 bases, with 10 bases lying between them. For the CDR3, the DNA is TGTGCCAGCAGTACATCCGGGACCTACGAGCAGTACTTC. Translating gives CASSTSGTYEQYF.

This clone was seen a handful of times. The CDR3 protein is CASSLGGVFYEQYF. CDR3 DNA sequence: TGTGCCAGCAGCTTAGGCGGAGTGTTCTACGAGCAGTACTTC. This chain links TRBV5-6 with TRBJ2-7; D remains ambiguous. The CDR3 spans 14 residues. V was clipped by 2 bases and J by 3 bases, with 12 bases between them. Germline assignment: CDR1 SGHDT and CDR2 YYEEEE.

This chain joins TRBV5-1 and TRBJ2-5; TRBD2 aligns across 7 bases. The CDR3 loop spans 16 amino acids. Per germline, CDR1 SGHRS and CDR2 YFSETQ. J was trimmed by 5 bases and V by 2 bases; bases with no gene match: 12. The DNA of the CDR3 is TGCGCCAGCAGCTTCGGTTTGAGGGAGGGCCGGGAGACCCAGTACTTC. Translating it yields CASSFGLREGRETQYF.

The rearrangement links TRBV5-1 to TRBJ2-7, with D maybe TRBD1 (6 bases). The CDR3 is 13 residues long. The V end lost 7 bases, the J end lost 3 bases, and 14 bases lay between the germline ends. CDR1 SGHRS and CDR2 YFSETQ come from the germline V gene. The CDR3: CASEMIQGYEQYF. CDR3 DNA sequence: TGCGCCAGCGAAATGATACAGGGCTACGAGCAGTACTTC.

This clone appeared a few times. V gene TRBV4-2 combines with J gene TRBJ1-3; TRBD1 aligns across 7 bases. V shed 1 base, J shed 0 bases, and the junction held 12 bases outside the gene matches. The CDR3 is 19 residues long. CDR1 LGHNA and CDR2 YNFKEQ come from the germline V gene. The CDR3 sequence is CASSQAKPRQGPSGNTIYF. In nucleotides, the CDR3 is TGTGCCAGCAGCCAAGCCAAACCGCGACAGGGCCCCTCTGGAAACACCATATATTTT.

This clone was counted a single time. V gene TRBV6-5 combines with J gene TRBJ1-1, with D unresolved. This CDR3 comprises 13 residues. Looked up from germline, CDR1 is MNHEY and CDR2 is SVGAGI. V was shortened by 6 bases and J by 1 base, with 9 bases between the two germline ends. The CDR3 loop is CASRGYKNTEAFF. The CDR3 DNA sequence: TGTGCCAGCAGGGGCTACAAGAACACTGAAGCTTTCTTT.